Detailed here is one TCR beta chain. Its antigen is currently unknown. These data originate in a study of T cells in tumors after PD-1 blockade. About the study: During anti-PD-1 treatment, some patients continued daily vismodegib 150 mg. Peripheral blood samples averaged around 38,000 unique clonotypes and 100,000 to 130,000 templates.

Using immunoSEQ multiplex PCR, the repertoire was profiled, and TCRdb retains in-frame clones only, with some absent. The table has nearly 25,000 clones, nearly 85% seen once. Study-wide points: Blood contained about 40% of the tumor's TCR clonotypes.

Germline-derived CDR1 and CDR2 are GTSNPN and SVGIG (reference sequence). This CDR3 spans 17 amino acids. Trimming pared 0 bases from V and 0 bases from J, leaving 17 bases between. This clonotype was sampled from a human donor with basal cell carcinoma. This chain connects TRBV30 to TRBJ1-1, with D maybe TRBD1 (6 bases). Sequenced here: PBMCs, sampled after anti-PD-1 treatment. The CDR3: CAWSVRRGSRLNTEAFF. The CDR3 bases are TGTGCCTGGAGTGTACGCAGGGGAAGCCGCCTGAACACTGAAGCTTTCTTT.